This is a list of T cell receptor beta chains from one sample in a study of early T cells in non-severe SARS-CoV-2 infection. TCRdb reprocessed the 5' RACE reads with MiXCR, giving one entry per CDR3 protein. The repertoire includes tens of thousands of distinct CDR3 sequences, around a tenth of them detected once, and approximately 5.4% sits in the top ten. The source was whole blood, collected at baseline. These receptors originate from an adult who was a healthcare worker with PCR-confirmed SARS-CoV-2 infection or an uninfected control (not recorded which). CDR3s include the opening cysteine and the closing phenylalanine or tryptophan. D genes are given only for firm matches. The size entry is marked missing in some rows and otherwise reads once, few, many or a size class.

>TRBV7-2|TRBJ1-2|NA|many
TGTGCCAGCAGCTTAGTAGGTGATCCCAACTATGGCTACACCTTC
CASSLVGDPNYGYTF
>TRBV7-2|TRBJ2-2|NA|many
TGTGCCAGCAGCTTATCGGAGATTCAAGGGGAGCTGTTTTTT
CASSLSEIQGELFF
>TRBV6-1|TRBJ1-2|NA|few
TGTGCCAGCAGTGAAGCGGGTTCTAGGGGAGGCTATGGCTACACCTTC
CASSEAGSRGGYGYTF
>TRBV6-1|TRBJ2-6|NA|many
TGTGCCAGCAGTGGGGTCTCCTCGGGGGCCAACGTCCTGACTTTC
CASSGVSSGANVLTF
>TRBV12-3/TRBV12-4|TRBJ2-1|NA|NA
TGTGCCAGCAGTATCGGGACTTCTTACAATGAGCAGTTCTTC
CASSIGTSYNEQFF
>TRBV24-1|TRBJ2-7|NA|few
TGTGCCACCAGTGATCCCAATACCTACGAGCAGTACTTC
CATSDPNTYEQYF
>TRBV5-1|TRBJ1-1|TRBD1|NA
TGCGCCAGCAGCTCGGGACAGGGGGCGGTGAACACTGAAGCTTTCTTT
CASSSGQGAVNTEAFF
>TRBV3-1|TRBJ2-7|NA|few
TGTGCCAGCAGCCAAGTAGTACACCCATACGAGCAGTACTTC
CASSQVVHPYEQYF
>TRBV12-3/TRBV12-4|TRBJ2-7|NA|many
TGTGCCAGCAGTTCGGGGTTCTACGAGCAGTACTTC
CASSSGFYEQYF
>TRBV6-5|TRBJ2-5|TRBD1|NA
TGTGCCAGCAGTTACGGGACAGGGGATGGAGAGACCCAGTACTTC
CASSYGTGDGETQYF
>TRBV5-1|TRBJ1-2|NA|many
TGCGCCAGCAGCTCCGGGGGCGCAGCCGATGGCTACACCTTC
CASSSGGAADGYTF
>TRBV10-2|TRBJ2-3|TRBD1|many
TGCGCCAGCAGTGAAGGGACAGGGGGCACAGATACGCAGTATTTT
CASSEGTGGTDTQYF
>TRBV10-3|TRBJ1-1|TRBD1|NA
TGTGCCACTAGACAGGGGCGCTCTGAAGCTTTCTTT
CATRQGRSEAFF
>TRBV7-9|TRBJ1-2|TRBD1|few
TGTGCCAGCAGCTTAGTAGGGGACAGGTCTAACTATGGCTACACCTTC
CASSLVGDRSNYGYTF
>TRBV7-2|TRBJ2-7|TRBD1|many
TGTGCCAGCAGGCCGGGACAGGGCTCCTACGAGCAGTACTTC
CASRPGQGSYEQYF
>TRBV14|TRBJ2-1|NA|once
TGTGCCAGCAGCCAAATTCGTGGAGGCTCCTACAATGAGCAGTTCTTC
CASSQIRGGSYNEQFF
>TRBV28|TRBJ2-7|TRBD2|many
TGTGCCAGCAGATTTAGCGGGACCTACGAGCAGTACTTC
CASRFSGTYEQYF
>TRBV20-1|TRBJ2-7|NA|NA
TGCAGTGCTAGAGAGGGGACCGTCAAGCAGTACTTC
CSAREGTVKQYF
>TRBV19|TRBJ2-3|NA|few
TGTGCCAGTAGTATAGGGGCATCCCAAGATAGCACAGATACGCAGTATTTT
CASSIGASQDSTDTQYF
>TRBV29-1|TRBJ2-7|TRBD2|NA
TGCAGCGTTGAAGTCGGGACTACCTCCTACGAGCAGTACTTC
CSVEVGTTSYEQYF
>TRBV3-1|TRBJ2-3|NA|NA
TGTGCCAGCAGCCAAAGGGACCCCGGTTTGCAGTATTTT
CASSQRDPGLQYF
>TRBV28|TRBJ1-1|TRBD1|many
TGTGCCAGCAGACAAGGGACAGCCCATGAAGCTTTCTTT
CASRQGTAHEAFF
>TRBV5-4|TRBJ2-2|NA|many
TGTGCCAGCAGCTCATGGGGGCTCGAACAAACCGGGGAGCTGTTTTTT
CASSSWGLEQTGELFF
>TRBV5-1|TRBJ1-2|NA|few
TGCGCCAGCAGCTTGGAGGGCCCAGTGGATGGCTACACCTTC
CASSLEGPVDGYTF
>TRBV12-3/TRBV12-4|TRBJ1-6|NA|many
TGTGCCAGCAGTCAGTCCTGGCAGCATAATTCACCCCTCCACTTT
CASSQSWQHNSPLHF
>TRBV11-2|TRBJ2-7|NA|NA
TGTGCCAGCAGCTTAGCAGCCGGGGCCCCCTACGAGCAGTACTTC
CASSLAAGAPYEQYF
>TRBV6-2/TRBV6-3|TRBJ2-1|NA|NA
TGTGCCAGCAGTTACGAGCAGTACAATGAGCAGTTCTTC
CASSYEQYNEQFF
>TRBV20-1|TRBJ1-2|NA|NA
TGCAGTGCTAGAGACGACCAAGTGGGATATGGCTACACCTTC
CSARDDQVGYGYTF
>TRBV11-2|TRBJ2-7|TRBD1|NA
TGTGCCAGCAGCCGCTACACAGGGGCTCAGTCCTACGAGCAGTACTTC
CASSRYTGAQSYEQYF
>TRBV7-9|TRBJ2-3|NA|many
TGTGCCAGCAGCCCGATCGGTAGCGCTGCTAGCACAGATACGCAGTATTTT
CASSPIGSAASTDTQYF
>TRBV19|TRBJ2-2|NA|many
TGTGCCAGTAGTATCATACTGGGTGCCGGGGAGCTGTTTTTT
CASSIILGAGELFF
>TRBV6-5|TRBJ2-7|TRBD2|NA
TGTGCCAGCAGCCCCGGACTAGCAAGTCAATACGAGCAGTACTTC
CASSPGLASQYEQYF
>TRBV2|TRBJ2-3|NA|many
TGTGCCAGCAAATCAGCGTCAGGGCCAGATACGCAGTATTTT
CASKSASGPDTQYF
>TRBV6-2/TRBV6-3|TRBJ1-2|NA|NA
TGTGCCAGCAGAGAAATAAACTATGGCTACACCTTC
CASREINYGYTF
>TRBV5-1|TRBJ2-6|NA|many
TGCGCCAGCAGCTTGTCCCGGGCCGGGGCCAACGTCCTGACTTTC
CASSLSRAGANVLTF
>TRBV5-6|TRBJ2-7|NA|few
TGTGCCAGCAGCTCTCCGGGACCTCTGACCTACGAGCAGTACTTC
CASSSPGPLTYEQYF
>TRBV2|TRBJ2-3|NA|many
TGTGCCAGCAGTGCCTCTAGGGAAACAGATACGCAGTATTTT
CASSASRETDTQYF
>TRBV5-1|TRBJ1-1|NA|many
TGCGCCAGCAGCTCGGACGGGGTGAACACTGAAGCTTTCTTT
CASSSDGVNTEAFF
>TRBV7-2|TRBJ2-2|TRBD2|few
TGTGCCAGCAGCACGGGACTAGCGGTAACCGGGGAGCTGTTTTTT
CASSTGLAVTGELFF
>TRBV2|TRBJ2-5|NA|many
TGTGCCAGCACCTCGGGGTCACTAGAGACCCAGTACTTC
CASTSGSLETQYF
>TRBV20-1|TRBJ1-1|NA|once
TGCAGTGCCGATCCAGGTGGGGATTTCACTGAAGCTTTCTTT
CSADPGGDFTEAFF
>TRBV20-1|TRBJ1-5|NA|few
TGCAGTGCTGAGGGCCAGGGCAATCAGCCCCAGCATTTT
CSAEGQGNQPQHF
>TRBV4-1|TRBJ2-3|NA|few
TGCGCCAGCAGCGGGGTTGGGTACCTCGTGGGTGATACGCAGTATTTT
CASSGVGYLVGDTQYF
>TRBV7-2|TRBJ2-4|TRBD2|NA
TGTGCCAGCAGCTTTGTGGCTAGCGGCCTAAACATTCAGTACTTC
CASSFVASGLNIQYF
>TRBV18|TRBJ2-7|NA|few
TGTGCCAGCTCACCACCGTCCCAGGGGACAAACGAGCAGTACTTC
CASSPPSQGTNEQYF
>TRBV4-3|TRBJ1-4|TRBD1|NA
TGCGCCAGCAGCCAAGAGACGGGACAGGGCGGGGAAAAACTGTTTTTT
CASSQETGQGGEKLFF
>TRBV20-1|TRBJ1-4|NA|NA
TGCAGTGCTCCCCCCGGAGGAGGGGAAAAACTGTTTTTT
CSAPPGGGEKLFF
>TRBV20-1|TRBJ2-3|NA|NA
TGCAGTGCTAGAGACGCCGCTCCCGATACGCAGTATTTT
CSARDAAPDTQYF
>TRBV29-1|TRBJ2-5|NA|few
TGCAGCGTTGAAGGAGGGGAAGGGGCGACCCAGTACTTC
CSVEGGEGATQYF
>TRBV28|TRBJ2-1|TRBD2|NA
TGTGCCAGTGGGACTAGCGGGAGAGATGAGCAGTTCTTC
CASGTSGRDEQFF
>TRBV12-3/TRBV12-4|TRBJ2-6|NA|few
TGTGCCAGCACCTCGCTGGGGGCCAACGTCCTGACTTTC
CASTSLGANVLTF